This is a list of T cell receptor delta chains from one sample in a study of Vδ1+ human thymocytes. TCRdb used CATT to re-call clones from the multiplex PCR reads. Here the sample spans 22,000 or so delta-chain clones, around 7.9% being singletons. Sequencing used Vdelta1+ gamma-delta thymocytes from the thymus. The receptors derive from a child under two years old who had congenital heart surgery. Both conserved end residues are part of each CDR3. A D gene is named only where the DNA matches it firmly. The size entry is marked missing in some rows and otherwise reads once, few, many or a size class.

j_call v_call clone_size d_call cdr3_aa cdr3_nt
TRDJ1 TRDV1 - - CALGEFPSLPPVPRIKLIF TGTGCTCTTGGGGAATTCCCCAGCCTTCCCCCGGTCCCTAGAATAAAACTCATCTTT
TRDJ1 TRDV1 few TRDD3 CALGELAKGVPYWGMGGIDKLIF TGTGCCCTTGGGGAACTGGCGAAAGGAGTCCCCTACTGGGGGATGGGGGGAATCGATAAACTCATCTTT
TRDJ1 TRDV1 - TRDD3 CALGDSYPRWGIHRSDKLIF TGTGCTCTTGGGGATTCTTACCCACGCTGGGGGATACATCGGTCCGATAAACTCATCTTT
TRDJ1 TRDV1 few TRDD3 CALGDPIPTGGIPLTDKLIF TGTGCTCTTGGGGACCCCATTCCTACCGGGGGGATACCCCTCACCGATAAACTCATCTTT
TRDJ1 TRDV2 medium-sized TRDD3 CACDTGDIDIKEVYTDKLIF TGTGCCTGTGACACCGGGGATATTGACATAAAAGAAGTGTACACCGATAAACTCATCTTT
TRDJ1 TRDV1 few TRDD3 CALGTYLRILELGDTLYTDKLIF TGTGCTCTTGGAACCTACCTCAGGATCCTGGAACTGGGGGATACGTTGTACACCGATAAACTCATCTTT
TRDJ1 TRDV1 few - CALGELSMGRVPNGKLIF TGTGCTCTTGGGGAACTCTCCATGGGCCGAGTACCGAACGGTAAACTCATCTTT
TRDJ1 TRDV1 few TRDD3 CALGERFRWGIPGYTDKLIF TGTGCTCTTGGGGAAAGGTTCCGCTGGGGGATACCCGGGTACACCGATAAACTCATCTTT
TRDJ1 TRDV1 few - CALGELWGKYTDKLIF TGTGCTCTTGGGGAACTCTGGGGAAAGTACACCGATAAACTCATCTTT
TRDJ1 TRDV2 medium-sized TRDD3 CACDFRTGGYNSDKLIF TGTGCCTGTGACTTCCGTACTGGGGGATATAATTCCGATAAACTCATCTTT
TRDJ1 TRDV1 few TRDD3 CALGESPGGYGSNKLIF TGTGCTCTTGGGGAATCCCCTGGGGGATACGGATCCAATAAACTCATCTTT
TRDJ1 TRDV1 - TRDD3 CALGELEGIRESLIF TGTGCTCTTGGGGAACTGGAGGGGATACGCGAGTCACTCATCTTT
TRDJ1 TRDV1 - TRDD2 CALGEIPPSYVAGLPKLIF TGTGCTCTTGGGGAAATTCCCCCTTCCTACGTCGCTGGGCTCCCTAAACTCATCTTT
TRDJ2 TRDV2 medium-sized TRDD3 CACDTGGYALTAQLFF TGTGCCTGTGACACCGGGGGATACGCTTTGACAGCACAACTCTTCTTT
TRDJ1 TRDV1 - TRDD3 CALGELLLGDTKTDKLIF TGTGCTCTTGGGGAACTATTACTGGGGGATACAAAGACCGATAAACTCATCTTT
TRDJ1 TRDV1 few - CALGPPLGSDGPGTDKLIF TGTGCTCTTGGGCCTCCTCTGGGGTCCGACGGCCCGGGTACCGATAAACTCATCTTT
TRDJ1 TRDV1 few TRDD3 CALGESFGRGILYTDKLIF TGTGCTCTTGGGGAATCCTTTGGCCGGGGGATCCTCTACACCGATAAACTCATCTTT
TRDJ1 TRDV1 - - CALGEGSLGSHTDKLIF TGTGCTCTTGGGGAAGGGTCCCTTGGATCCCACACCGATAAACTCATCTTT
TRDJ1 TRDV1 few - CALGELTPTGLGTDKLIF TGTGCTCTTGGGGAATTAACTCCTACTGGACTGGGCACCGATAAACTCATCTTT
TRDJ1 TRDV1 few TRDD3 CALGELRSFYVLGDRVPVKLIF TGTGCTCTTGGGGAACTCAGATCCTTCTACGTACTGGGGGATAGGGTGCCGGTTAAACTCATCTTT
TRDJ1 TRDV1 - TRDD3 CALGEYPHQGGDTDKLIF TGTGCTCTTGGGGAATACCCCCACCAAGGGGGGGATACCGATAAACTCATCTTT
TRDJ2 TRDV2 few - CACDKRPPTMAGGPLTAQLFF TGTGCCTGTGACAAGCGGCCTCCTACAATGGCCGGGGGACCTTTGACAGCACAACTCTTCTTT
TRDJ1 TRDV1 - - CALGTRGVDTDKLIF TGTGCTCTTGGGACCCGCGGGGTGGATACCGATAAACTCATCTTT
TRDJ1 TRDV1 few TRDD3 CALGDSISFGDTGKPTYTDKLIF TGTGCTCTTGGGGACTCCATTTCCTTTGGGGATACCGGGAAGCCAACGTACACCGATAAACTCATCTTT